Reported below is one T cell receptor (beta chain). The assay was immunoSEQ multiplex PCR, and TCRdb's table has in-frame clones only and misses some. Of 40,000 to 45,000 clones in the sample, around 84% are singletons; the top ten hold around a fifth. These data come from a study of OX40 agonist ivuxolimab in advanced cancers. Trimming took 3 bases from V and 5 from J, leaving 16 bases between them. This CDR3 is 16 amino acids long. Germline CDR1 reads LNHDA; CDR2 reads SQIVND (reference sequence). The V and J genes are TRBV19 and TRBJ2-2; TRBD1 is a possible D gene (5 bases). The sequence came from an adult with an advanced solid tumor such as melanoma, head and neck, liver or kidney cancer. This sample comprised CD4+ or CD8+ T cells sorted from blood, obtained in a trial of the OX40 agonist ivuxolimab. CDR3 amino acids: CASSIAIGQPTGELFF. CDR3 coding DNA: TGTGCCAGTAGTATCGCTATCGGACAACCAACCGGGGAGCTGTTTTTT.